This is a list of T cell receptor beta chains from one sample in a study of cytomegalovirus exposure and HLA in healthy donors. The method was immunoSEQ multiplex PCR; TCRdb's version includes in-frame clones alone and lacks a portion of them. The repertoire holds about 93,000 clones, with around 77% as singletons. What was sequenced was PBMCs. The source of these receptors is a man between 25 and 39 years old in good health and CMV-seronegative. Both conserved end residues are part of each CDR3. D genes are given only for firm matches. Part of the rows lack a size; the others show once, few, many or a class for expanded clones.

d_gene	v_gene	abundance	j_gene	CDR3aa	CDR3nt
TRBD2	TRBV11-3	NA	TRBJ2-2	CASLGRDGKNTGELFF	TGTGCCAGCCTAGGGAGGGACGGCAAGAACACCGGGGAGCTGTTTTTT
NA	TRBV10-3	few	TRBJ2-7	CAISESRGGIYEQYF	TGTGCCATCAGTGAGTCGAGGGGGGGCATCTACGAGCAGTACTTC
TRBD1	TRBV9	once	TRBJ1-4	CASSARTGFEKLFF	TGTGCCAGCAGCGCGAGGACAGGGTTTGAAAAACTGTTTTTT
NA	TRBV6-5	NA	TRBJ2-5	CASSPPGETQYF	TGTGCCAGCAGCCCCCCGGGGGAGACCCAGTACTTC
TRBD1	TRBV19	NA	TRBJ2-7	CASSTRTGAYEQYF	TGTGCCAGTAGTACCCGGACAGGAGCCTACGAGCAGTACTTC
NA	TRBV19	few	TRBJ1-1	CASSPGTPNTEAFF	TGTGCCAGTAGTCCCGGGACACCCAACACTGAAGCTTTCTTT
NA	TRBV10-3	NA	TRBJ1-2	CAISLDSLYGYTF	TGTGCCATCAGCCTGGACAGCCTCTATGGCTACACCTTC
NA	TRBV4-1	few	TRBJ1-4	CASSQSRAEKLFF	TGCGCCAGCAGCCAATCCAGGGCTGAAAAACTGTTTTTT
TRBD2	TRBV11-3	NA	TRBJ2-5	CASSLGLAEPGGETQYF	TGTGCCAGCAGCCTGGGACTAGCGGAACCTGGGGGAGAGACCCAGTACTTC
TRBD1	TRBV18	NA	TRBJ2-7	CASSPGGQESYEQYF	TGTGCCAGCTCACCTGGGGGACAGGAATCCTACGAGCAGTACTTC
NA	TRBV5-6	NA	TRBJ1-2	CASMGGLHYGYTF	TGTGCCAGCATGGGGGGGTTGCACTATGGCTACACCTTC
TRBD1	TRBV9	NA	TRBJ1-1	CASGTGGIGTEAFF	TGTGCCAGCGGGACAGGGGGTATCGGCACTGAAGCTTTCTTT
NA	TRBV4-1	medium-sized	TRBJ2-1	CASSQVDILSYNEQFF	TGCGCCAGCAGCCAAGTGGACATTCTGTCCTACAATGAGCAGTTCTTC
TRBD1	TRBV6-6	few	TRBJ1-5	CASSSGTAYSNQPQHF	TGTGCCAGCAGTTCCGGGACAGCCTATAGCAATCAGCCCCAGCATTTT
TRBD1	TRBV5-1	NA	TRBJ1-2	CASSIQGAADYGYTF	TGCGCCAGCAGCATACAGGGGGCGGCGGACTATGGCTACACCTTC
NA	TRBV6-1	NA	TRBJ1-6	CASSEHNNSPLHF	TGTGCCAGCAGTGAGCACAATAATTCACCCCTCCACTTT
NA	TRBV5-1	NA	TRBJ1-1	CASSLGQGWTEAFF	TGCGCCAGCAGCTTGGGGCAGGGGTGGACTGAAGCTTTCTTT
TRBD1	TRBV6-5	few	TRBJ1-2	CASSSRTGGYGYTF	TGTGCCAGCAGCTCTAGGACAGGGGGCTATGGCTACACCTTC
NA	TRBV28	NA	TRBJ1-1	CASPGGTEAFF	TGTGCCAGCCCCGGGGGGACTGAAGCTTTCTTT
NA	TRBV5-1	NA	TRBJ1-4	CASSPAKQPTNEKLFF	TGCGCCAGCAGCCCGGCAAAACAGCCAACTAATGAAAAACTGTTTTTT
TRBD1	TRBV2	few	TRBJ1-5	CASSILTGGYQPQHF	TGTGCCAGCAGTATCCTAACAGGGGGCTACCAGCCCCAGCATTTT
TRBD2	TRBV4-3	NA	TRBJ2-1	CASSLISGTGYNEQFF	TGCGCCAGCAGCCTCATTAGCGGGACCGGCTACAATGAGCAGTTCTTC
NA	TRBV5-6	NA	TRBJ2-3	CASSLDPSTQYF	TGTGCCAGCAGCTTGGACCCCAGTACGCAGTATTTT
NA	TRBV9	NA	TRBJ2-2	CASSVVGGNTGELFF	TGTGCCAGCAGCGTAGTAGGAGGGAACACCGGGGAGCTGTTTTTT
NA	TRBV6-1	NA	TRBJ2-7	CASSEAPRGFVYEQYF	TGTGCCAGCAGTGAAGCTCCCCGGGGTTTCGTCTACGAGCAGTACTTC
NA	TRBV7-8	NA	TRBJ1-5	CASSLRSRNDQPQHF	TGTGCCAGCAGCTTAAGGTCGAGGAACGATCAGCCCCAGCATTTT
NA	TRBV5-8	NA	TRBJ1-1	CASSLGGLSTEAFF	TGTGCCAGCAGCTTGGGGGGGCTGAGCACTGAAGCTTTCTTT
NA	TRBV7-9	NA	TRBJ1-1	CASSTRTDINTEAFF	TGTGCCAGCAGCACCAGGACAGACATTAACACTGAAGCTTTCTTT
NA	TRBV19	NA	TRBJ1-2	CASSIVWGEGYGYTF	TGTGCCAGTAGTATAGTTTGGGGCGAAGGCTATGGCTACACCTTC
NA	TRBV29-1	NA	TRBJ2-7	CSVVGTQTYEQYF	TGCAGCGTTGTCGGGACACAAACCTACGAGCAGTACTTC
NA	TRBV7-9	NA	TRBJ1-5	CASSLGKGGFNQPQHF	TGTGCCAGCAGCTTAGGGAAGGGAGGTTTTAATCAGCCCCAGCATTTT
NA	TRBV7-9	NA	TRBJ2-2	CASSQAAGPARLNTGELFF	TGTGCCAGCAGCCAAGCGGCGGGGCCCGCCCGTCTGAACACCGGGGAGCTGTTTTTT
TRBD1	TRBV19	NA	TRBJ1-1	CASSPGTGKNTEAFF	TGTGCCAGTAGTCCCGGGACAGGGAAAAACACTGAAGCTTTCTTT
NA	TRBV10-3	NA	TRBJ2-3	CAIRNTGISTDTQYF	TGTGCCATCAGAAATACAGGGATAAGCACAGATACGCAGTATTTT
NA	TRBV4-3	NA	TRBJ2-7	CASSQDPGAEQYF	TGCGCCAGCAGCCAAGATCCAGGGGCCGAGCAGTACTTC
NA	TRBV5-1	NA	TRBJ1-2	CASSWEAANYGYTF	TGCGCCAGCAGCTGGGAGGCAGCAAACTATGGCTACACCTTC
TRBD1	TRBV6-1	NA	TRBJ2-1	CASSEAGDSLYNEQFF	TGTGCCAGCAGTGAAGCCGGGGACAGCCTCTACAATGAGCAGTTCTTC
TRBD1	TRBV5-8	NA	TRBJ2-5	CASSLGDRSQETQYF	TGTGCCAGCAGCTTGGGGGACAGGTCCCAAGAGACCCAGTACTTC
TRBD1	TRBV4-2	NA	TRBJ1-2	CASSPNPGQGYRTF	TGTGCCAGCAGCCCCAATCCGGGACAGGGTTATCGCACCTTC
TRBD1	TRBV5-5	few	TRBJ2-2	CASSRDGDRRNTGELFF	TGTGCCAGCAGTAGGGACGGGGACAGGAGGAACACCGGGGAGCTGTTTTTT
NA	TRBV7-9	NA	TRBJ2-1	CASSLARDSLTNEQFF	TGTGCCAGCAGCTTAGCTCGGGACTCTCTGACTAATGAGCAGTTCTTC
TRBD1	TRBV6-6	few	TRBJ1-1	CASSPRQGNTEAFF	TGTGCCAGCAGTCCAAGACAGGGGAACACTGAAGCTTTCTTT
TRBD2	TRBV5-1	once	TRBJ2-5	CASSLGQSGIGTQYF	TGCGCCAGCAGCTTGGGGCAAAGCGGGATCGGGACCCAGTACTTC
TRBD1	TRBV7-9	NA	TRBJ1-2	CASRPDRAAYGYTF	TGTGCCAGCAGGCCTGACAGGGCGGCCTATGGCTACACCTTC
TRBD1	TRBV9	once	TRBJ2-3	CASSLRTGTDTQYF	TGTGCCAGCAGCCTCCGGACAGGGACAGATACGCAGTATTTT
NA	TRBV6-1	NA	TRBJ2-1	CASSEARIVGENEQFF	TGTGCCAGCAGTGAAGCCAGGATTGTAGGGGAAAATGAGCAGTTCTTC
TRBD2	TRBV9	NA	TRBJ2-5	CASSVTSGRRETQYF	TGTGCCAGCAGCGTTACTAGCGGGAGAAGAGAGACCCAGTACTTC
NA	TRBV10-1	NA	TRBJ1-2	CASSLTAKQPNYGYTF	TGCGCCAGCAGTTTAACAGCAAAACAACCTAACTATGGCTACACCTTC